A selection of T cell receptor beta chains follows, all from one sample in a study of T cell repertoires in cytomegalovirus infection. Antigen specificity for these receptors is unknown. TCRdb analysed the reads with MiXCR anew, one entry per CDR3 protein. Of some 270,000 distinct CDR3 sequences listed, roughly a fifth are singletons. Sequenced here: cultured PBMCs, sampled from culture after CMV antigen stimulation. These receptors were taken from a human donor in good health (CMV status not recorded). Some clones in this sample may be carry-over from other donors' samples. Both conserved end residues are trimmed from each CDR3. The D gene is left open where the match is weak.

V gene	D gene	J gene	CDR3 protein
TRBV7-2	TRBD2	TRBJ2-3	ASRRRPSGADTQY
TRBV5-1	TRBD1	TRBJ2-5	ASSSTGTGGLETQY
TRBV20-1	TRBD2	TRBJ2-2	SARDPGLAGGELF
TRBV7-2	NA	TRBJ2-7	ASTLLGGGTYEQY
TRBV30	NA	TRBJ1-2	AWQQSSYGYT
TRBV20-1	NA	TRBJ2-3	SARGGTSTDTQY
TRBV6-4	NA	TRBJ1-2	ASRGLADKVYGYT
TRBV6-5	NA	TRBJ2-2	ASRTVADPNTGELF
TRBV5-6	TRBD2	TRBJ2-1	ASSFSGSRGSYNEQF
TRBV4-1	NA	TRBJ1-2	ASSQVAAGYGYT
TRBV4-1	NA	TRBJ2-6	ASSQGSPGANVLT
TRBV19	NA	TRBJ1-2	ASMRASYGYT
TRBV7-9	NA	TRBJ1-5	ASSSSAATSNQPQH
TRBV7-2	TRBD2	TRBJ2-5	ASTIAGGPQETQY
TRBV6-5	TRBD1	TRBJ2-5	ASSYSGRGQETQY
TRBV7-2	NA	TRBJ2-1	ASSSWTEYNEQF
TRBV4-2	NA	TRBJ1-1	ASSQAAGENTEAF